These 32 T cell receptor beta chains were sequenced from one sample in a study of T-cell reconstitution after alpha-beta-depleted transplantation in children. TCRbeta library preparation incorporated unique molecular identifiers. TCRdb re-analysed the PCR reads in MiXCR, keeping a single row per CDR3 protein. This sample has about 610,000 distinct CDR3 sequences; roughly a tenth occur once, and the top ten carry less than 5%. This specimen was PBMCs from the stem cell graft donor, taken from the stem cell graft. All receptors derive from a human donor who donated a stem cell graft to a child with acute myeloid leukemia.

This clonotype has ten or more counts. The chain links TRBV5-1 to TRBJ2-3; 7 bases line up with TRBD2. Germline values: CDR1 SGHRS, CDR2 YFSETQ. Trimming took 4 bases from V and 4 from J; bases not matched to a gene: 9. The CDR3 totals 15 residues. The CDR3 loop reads CASSVGGRVADTQYF. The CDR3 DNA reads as TGCGCCAGCAGCGTTGGAGGGAGGGTGGCAGATACGCAGTATTTT.

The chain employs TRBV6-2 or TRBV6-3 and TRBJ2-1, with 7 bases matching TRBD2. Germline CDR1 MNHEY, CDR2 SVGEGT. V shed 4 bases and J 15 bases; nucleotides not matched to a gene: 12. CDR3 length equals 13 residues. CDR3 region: CASSSLAGPPPFF. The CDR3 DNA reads TGTGCCAGCAGTTCCTTAGCGGGTCCTCCCCCGTTCTTC.

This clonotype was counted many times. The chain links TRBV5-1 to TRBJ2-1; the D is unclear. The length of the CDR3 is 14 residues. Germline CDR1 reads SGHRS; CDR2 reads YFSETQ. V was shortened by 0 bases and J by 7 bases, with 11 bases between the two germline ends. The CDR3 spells CASSLGTTSNEQFF. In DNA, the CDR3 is TGCGCCAGCAGCTTGGGAACTACTTCAAATGAGCAGTTCTTC.

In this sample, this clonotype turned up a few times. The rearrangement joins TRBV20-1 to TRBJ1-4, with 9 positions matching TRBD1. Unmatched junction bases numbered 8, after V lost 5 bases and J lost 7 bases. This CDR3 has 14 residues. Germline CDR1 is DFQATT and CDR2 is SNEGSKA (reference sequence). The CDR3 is CSAGKPGQGEKLFF. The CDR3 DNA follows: TGCAGTGCTGGAAAACCGGGACAGGGTGAAAAACTGTTTTTT.

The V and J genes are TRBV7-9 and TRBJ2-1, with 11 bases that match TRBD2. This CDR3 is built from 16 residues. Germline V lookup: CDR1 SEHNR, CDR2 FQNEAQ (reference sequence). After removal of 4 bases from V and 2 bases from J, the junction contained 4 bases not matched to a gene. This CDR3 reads CASSSLAGDPYNEQFF. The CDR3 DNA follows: TGTGCCAGCAGCTCACTAGCGGGAGACCCCTACAATGAGCAGTTCTTC.

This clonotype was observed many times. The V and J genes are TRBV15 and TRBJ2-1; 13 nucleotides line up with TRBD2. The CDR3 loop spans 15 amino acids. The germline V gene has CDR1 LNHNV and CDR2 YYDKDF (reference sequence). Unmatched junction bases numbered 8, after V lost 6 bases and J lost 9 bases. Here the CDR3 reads CATRPGTSGISEQFF. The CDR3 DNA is TGTGCCACCAGACCCGGGACTAGCGGGATAAGTGAGCAGTTCTTC.

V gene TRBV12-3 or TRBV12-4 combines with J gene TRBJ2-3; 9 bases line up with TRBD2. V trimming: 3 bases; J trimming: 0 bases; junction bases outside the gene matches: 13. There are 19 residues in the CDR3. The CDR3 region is CASSLRLAADGSSTDTQYF. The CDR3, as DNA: TGTGCCAGCAGTTTGAGACTAGCGGCTGATGGGTCTAGCACAGATACGCAGTATTTT.

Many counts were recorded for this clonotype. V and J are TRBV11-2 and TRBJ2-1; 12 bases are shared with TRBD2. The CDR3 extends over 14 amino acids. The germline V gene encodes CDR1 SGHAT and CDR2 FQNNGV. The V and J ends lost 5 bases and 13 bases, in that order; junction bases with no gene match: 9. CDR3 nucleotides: TGTGCCAGCAGCCCCACTAGCGGGGGGTCCCCACAGTTCTTC. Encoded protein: CASSPTSGGSPQFF.

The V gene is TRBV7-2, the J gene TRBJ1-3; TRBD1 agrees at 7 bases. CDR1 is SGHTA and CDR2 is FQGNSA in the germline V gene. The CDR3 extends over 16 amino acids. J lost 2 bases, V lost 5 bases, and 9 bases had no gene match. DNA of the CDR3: TGTGCCAGCAGCCCCCGGACAGGTCTAACTGGAAACACCATATATTTT. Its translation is CASSPRTGLTGNTIYF.

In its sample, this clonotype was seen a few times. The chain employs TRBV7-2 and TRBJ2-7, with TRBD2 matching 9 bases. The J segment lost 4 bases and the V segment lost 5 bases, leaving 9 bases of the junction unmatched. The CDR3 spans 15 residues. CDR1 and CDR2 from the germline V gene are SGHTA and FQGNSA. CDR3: CASSTRTSVRYEQYF. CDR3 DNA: TGTGCCAGCAGCACCAGGACTAGCGTGAGGTACGAGCAGTACTTC.

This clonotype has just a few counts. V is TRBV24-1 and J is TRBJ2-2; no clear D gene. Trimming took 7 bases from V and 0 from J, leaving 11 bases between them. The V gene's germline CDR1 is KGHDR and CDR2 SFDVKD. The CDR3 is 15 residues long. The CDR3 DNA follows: TGTGCCACCAGAGACCAAACCACGAACACCGGGGAGCTGTTTTTT. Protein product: CATRDQTTNTGELFF.

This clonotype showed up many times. CDR3 loop: CASSLDGGRDTQYF. For the CDR3, the DNA is TGTGCCAGCAGCTTAGATGGCGGGAGAGATACGCAGTATTTT. The chain has TRBV7-6 and TRBJ2-3; TRBD2 aligns across 7 bases. The CDR3 is 14 amino acids. V lost 1 base to trimming and J lost 5 bases; unmatched junction nucleotides: 3. Germline V lookup: CDR1 SGHVS, CDR2 FNYEAQ.

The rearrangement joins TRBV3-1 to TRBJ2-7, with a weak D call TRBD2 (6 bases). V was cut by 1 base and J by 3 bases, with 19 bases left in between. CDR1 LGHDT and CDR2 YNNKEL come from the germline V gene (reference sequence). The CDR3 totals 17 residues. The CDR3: CASSQGLGYVADYEQYF. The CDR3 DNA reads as TGTGCCAGCAGCCAAGGTTTAGGGTATGTAGCGGACTACGAGCAGTACTTC.

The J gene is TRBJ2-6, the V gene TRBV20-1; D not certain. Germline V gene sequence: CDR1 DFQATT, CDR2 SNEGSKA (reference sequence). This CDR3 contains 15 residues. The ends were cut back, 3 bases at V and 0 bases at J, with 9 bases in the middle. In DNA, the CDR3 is TGCAGTGCTAGGCAGGAACTCTCTGGGGCCAACGTCCTGACTTTC. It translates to CSARQELSGANVLTF.

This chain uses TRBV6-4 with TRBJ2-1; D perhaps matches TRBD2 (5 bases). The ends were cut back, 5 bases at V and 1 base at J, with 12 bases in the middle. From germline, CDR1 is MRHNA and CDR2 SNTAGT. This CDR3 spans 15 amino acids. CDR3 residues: CASSQDSFSYNEQFF. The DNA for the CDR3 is TGTGCCAGCAGTCAGGACTCCTTTTCCTACAATGAGCAGTTCTTC.

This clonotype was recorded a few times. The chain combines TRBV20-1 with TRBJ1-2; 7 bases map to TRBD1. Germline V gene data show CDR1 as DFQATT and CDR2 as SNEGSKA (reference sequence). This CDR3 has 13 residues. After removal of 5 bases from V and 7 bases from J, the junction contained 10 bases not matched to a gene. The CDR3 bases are TGCAGTGCTTGGGACCGGGACAGACTTGGCTACACCTTC. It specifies CSAWDRDRLGYTF.

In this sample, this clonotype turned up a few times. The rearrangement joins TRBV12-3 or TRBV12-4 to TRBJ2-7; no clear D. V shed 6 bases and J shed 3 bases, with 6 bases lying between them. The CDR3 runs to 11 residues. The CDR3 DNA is TGTGCCAGCAGGCCTAACTACGAGCAGTACTTC. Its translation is CASRPNYEQYF.

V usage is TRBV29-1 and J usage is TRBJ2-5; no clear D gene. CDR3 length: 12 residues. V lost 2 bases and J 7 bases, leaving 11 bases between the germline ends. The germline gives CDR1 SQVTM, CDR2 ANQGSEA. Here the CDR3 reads CSVESDSRTQYF. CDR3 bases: TGCAGCGTTGAAAGTGACTCCCGGACCCAGTACTTC.

CDR3 in DNA: TGTGCCAGCAGCTCGGACAGGAGCGCTTTGGAGACCCAGTACTTC. This gives the protein CASSSDRSALETQYF. This chain connects TRBV7-9 to TRBJ2-5; 7 nucleotides match TRBD1. Unmatched junction bases numbered 10, after V lost 4 bases and J lost 5 bases. CDR3 length equals 15 residues. Germline loops: CDR1 SEHNR, CDR2 FQNEAQ (reference sequence).

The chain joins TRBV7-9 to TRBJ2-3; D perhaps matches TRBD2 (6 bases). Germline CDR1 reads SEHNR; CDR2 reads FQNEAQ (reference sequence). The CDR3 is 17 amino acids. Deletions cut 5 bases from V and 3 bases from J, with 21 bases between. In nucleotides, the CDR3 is TGTGCCAGCAGCCTCCCTTATAGCGGCGGGGAGACAGATACGCAGTATTTT. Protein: CASSLPYSGGETDTQYF.

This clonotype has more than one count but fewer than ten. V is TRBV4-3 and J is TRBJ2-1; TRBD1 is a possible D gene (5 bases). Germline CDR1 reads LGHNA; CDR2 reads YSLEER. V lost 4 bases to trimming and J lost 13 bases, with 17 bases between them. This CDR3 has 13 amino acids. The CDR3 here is CASSPTIRVQQFF. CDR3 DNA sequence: TGCGCCAGCAGCCCGACAATCAGGGTACAACAGTTCTTC.

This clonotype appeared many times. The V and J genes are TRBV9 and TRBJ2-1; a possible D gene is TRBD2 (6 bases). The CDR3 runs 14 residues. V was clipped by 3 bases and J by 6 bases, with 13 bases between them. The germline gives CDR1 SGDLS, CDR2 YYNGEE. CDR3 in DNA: TGTGCCAGCAGCGCCTCCGGGACTGGCAATGAGCAGTTCTTC. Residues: CASSASGTGNEQFF.

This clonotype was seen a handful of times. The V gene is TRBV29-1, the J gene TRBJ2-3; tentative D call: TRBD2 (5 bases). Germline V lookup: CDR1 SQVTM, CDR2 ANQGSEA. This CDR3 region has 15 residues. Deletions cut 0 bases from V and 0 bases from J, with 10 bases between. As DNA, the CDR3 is TGCAGCGTTGAAGATGCGGGCGGGAGCACAGATACGCAGTATTTT. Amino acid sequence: CSVEDAGGSTDTQYF.

DNA of the CDR3: TGCGCCAGCAGCTGGGGGGGAGACAGGTACCAAGAGACCCAGTACTTC. Translated: CASSWGGDRYQETQYF. This rearrangement joins TRBV5-1 to TRBJ2-5; maybe TRBD2 (7 bases). V was shortened by 3 bases and J by 0 bases, with 15 bases between the two germline ends. There are 16 residues in the CDR3. Germline CDR1 reads SGHRS; CDR2 reads YFSETQ. Drawing the rest from reference TRBV5-1 and TRBJ2-5, the complete variable domain is KAGVTQTPRYLIKTRGQQVTLSCSPISGHRSVSWYQQTPGQGLQFLFEYFSETQRNKGNFPGRFSGRQFSNSRSEMNVSTLELGDSALYLCASSWGGDRYQETQYFGPGTRLLVL.

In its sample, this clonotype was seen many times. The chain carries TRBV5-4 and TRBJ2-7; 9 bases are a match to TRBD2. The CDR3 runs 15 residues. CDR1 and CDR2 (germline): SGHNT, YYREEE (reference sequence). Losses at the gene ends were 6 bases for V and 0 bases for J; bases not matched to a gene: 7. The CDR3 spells CASTLAGRISYEQYF. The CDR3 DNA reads TGTGCCAGCACCCTAGCGGGGCGAATCTCCTACGAGCAGTACTTC.

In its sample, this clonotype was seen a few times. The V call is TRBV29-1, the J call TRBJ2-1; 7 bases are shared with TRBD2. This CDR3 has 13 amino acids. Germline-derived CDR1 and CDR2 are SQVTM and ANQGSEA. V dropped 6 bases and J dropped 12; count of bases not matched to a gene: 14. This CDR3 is CSVRNWEGAGQFF. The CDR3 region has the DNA TGCAGCGTCAGGAATTGGGAGGGTGCGGGGCAGTTCTTC.

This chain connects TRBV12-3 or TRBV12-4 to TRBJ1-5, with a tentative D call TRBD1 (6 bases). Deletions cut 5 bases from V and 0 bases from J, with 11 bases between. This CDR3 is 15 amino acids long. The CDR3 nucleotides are TGTGCCAGCAGTATCGGGGGGCTTAGCAATCAGCCCCAGCATTTT. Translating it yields CASSIGGLSNQPQHF.

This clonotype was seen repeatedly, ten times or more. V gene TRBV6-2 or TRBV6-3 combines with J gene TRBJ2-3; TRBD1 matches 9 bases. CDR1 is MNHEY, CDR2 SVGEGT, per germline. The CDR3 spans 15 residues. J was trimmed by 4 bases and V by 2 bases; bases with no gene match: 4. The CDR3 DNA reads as TGTGCCAGCAGTTACCCGGACAGGGGCGCAGATACGCAGTATTTT. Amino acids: CASSYPDRGADTQYF.

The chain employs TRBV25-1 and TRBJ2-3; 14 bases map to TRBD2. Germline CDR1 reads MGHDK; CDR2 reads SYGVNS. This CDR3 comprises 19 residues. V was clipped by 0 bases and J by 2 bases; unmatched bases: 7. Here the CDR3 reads CASSEYPGLAGGPTDTQYF. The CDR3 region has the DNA TGTGCCAGCAGTGAATATCCCGGACTAGCGGGAGGTCCCACAGATACGCAGTATTTT.

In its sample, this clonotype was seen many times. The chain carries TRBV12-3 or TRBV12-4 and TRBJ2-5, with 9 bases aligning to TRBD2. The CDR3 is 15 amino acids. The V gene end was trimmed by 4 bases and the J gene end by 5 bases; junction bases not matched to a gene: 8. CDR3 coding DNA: TGTGCCAGCAGTTCGTCCGGGACTAGCTTCGAGACCCAGTACTTC. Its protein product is CASSSSGTSFETQYF.

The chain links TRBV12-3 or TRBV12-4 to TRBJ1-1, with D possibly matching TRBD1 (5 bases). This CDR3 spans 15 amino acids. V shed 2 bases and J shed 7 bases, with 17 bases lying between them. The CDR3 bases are TGTGCCAGCAGTTTACTTTCAGGGAGTCACCATGAAGCTTTCTTT. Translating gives CASSLLSGSHHEAFF.

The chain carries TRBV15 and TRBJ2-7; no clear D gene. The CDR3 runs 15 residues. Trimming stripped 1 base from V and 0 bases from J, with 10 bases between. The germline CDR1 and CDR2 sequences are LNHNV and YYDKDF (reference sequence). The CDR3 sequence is CATSRAGSGSYEQYF. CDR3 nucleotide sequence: TGTGCCACCAGCAGAGCTGGGTCCGGCTCCTACGAGCAGTACTTC.